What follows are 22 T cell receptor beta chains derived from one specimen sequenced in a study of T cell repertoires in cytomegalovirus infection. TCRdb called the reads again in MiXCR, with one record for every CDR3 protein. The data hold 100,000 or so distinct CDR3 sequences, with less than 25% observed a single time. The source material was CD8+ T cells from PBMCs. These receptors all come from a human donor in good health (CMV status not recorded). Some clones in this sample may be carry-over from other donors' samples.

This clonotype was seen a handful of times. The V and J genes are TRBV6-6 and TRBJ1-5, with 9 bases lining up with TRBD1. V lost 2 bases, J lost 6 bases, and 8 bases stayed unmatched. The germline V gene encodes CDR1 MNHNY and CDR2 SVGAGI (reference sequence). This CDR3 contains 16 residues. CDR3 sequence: CASSYEPGQGFQPQHF. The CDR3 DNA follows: TGTGCCAGCAGTTACGAACCGGGACAGGGATTTCAGCCCCAGCATTTT.

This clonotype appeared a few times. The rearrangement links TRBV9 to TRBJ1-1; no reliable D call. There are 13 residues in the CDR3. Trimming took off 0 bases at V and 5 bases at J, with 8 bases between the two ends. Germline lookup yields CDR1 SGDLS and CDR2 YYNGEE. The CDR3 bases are TGTGCCAGCAGCGTAGGAGGTAGAACTGAAGCTTTCTTT. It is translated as CASSVGGRTEAFF.

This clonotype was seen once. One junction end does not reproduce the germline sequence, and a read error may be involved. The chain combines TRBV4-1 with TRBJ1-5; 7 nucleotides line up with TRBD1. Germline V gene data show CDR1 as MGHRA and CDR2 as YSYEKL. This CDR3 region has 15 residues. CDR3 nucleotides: TGTGCCAGCAGCCAGGGGATAGGGGGCGGTCAGCCCCAGCATTTT. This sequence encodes CASSQGIGGGQPQHF.

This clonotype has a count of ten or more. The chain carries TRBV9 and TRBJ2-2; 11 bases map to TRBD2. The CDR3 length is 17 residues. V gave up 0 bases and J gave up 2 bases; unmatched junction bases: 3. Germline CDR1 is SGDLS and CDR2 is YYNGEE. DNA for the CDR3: TGTGCCAGCAGCGTAGGACTAGCGGGGCTAAACACCGGGGAGCTGTTTTTT. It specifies CASSVGLAGLNTGELFF.

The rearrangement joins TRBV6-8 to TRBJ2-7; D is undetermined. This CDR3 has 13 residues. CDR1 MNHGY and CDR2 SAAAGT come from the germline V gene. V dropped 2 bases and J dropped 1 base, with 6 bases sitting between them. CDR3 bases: TGTGCCAGCAGTTACGACGGGTCCTACGAGCAGTACTTC. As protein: CASSYDGSYEQYF.

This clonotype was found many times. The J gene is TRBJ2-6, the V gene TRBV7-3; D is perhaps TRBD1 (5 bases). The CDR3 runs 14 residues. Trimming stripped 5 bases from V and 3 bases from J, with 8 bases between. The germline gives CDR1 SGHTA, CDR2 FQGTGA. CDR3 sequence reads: CASSPGFGANVLTF. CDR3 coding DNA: TGTGCCAGCAGCCCAGGGTTTGGGGCCAACGTCCTGACTTTC. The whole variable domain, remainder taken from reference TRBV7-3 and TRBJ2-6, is GAGVSQTPSNKVTEKGKYVELRCDPISGHTALYWYRQSLGQGPEFLIYFQGTGAADDSGLPNDRFFAVRPEGSVSTLKIQRTERGDSAVYLCASSPGFGANVLTFGAGSRLTVL.

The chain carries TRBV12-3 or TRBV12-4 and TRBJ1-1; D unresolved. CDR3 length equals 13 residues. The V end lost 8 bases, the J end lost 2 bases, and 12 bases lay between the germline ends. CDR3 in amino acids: CASLRVRNTEAFF. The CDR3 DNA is TGTGCCAGCCTCCGGGTGAGAAACACTGAAGCTTTCTTT.

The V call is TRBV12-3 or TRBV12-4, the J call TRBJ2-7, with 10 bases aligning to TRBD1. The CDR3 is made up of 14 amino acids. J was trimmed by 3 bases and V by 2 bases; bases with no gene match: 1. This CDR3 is CASSLRTGGYEQYF. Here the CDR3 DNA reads TGTGCCAGCAGTTTAAGGACAGGGGGCTACGAGCAGTACTTC.

CDR3 amino acids: CASSLYGGPTTEAFF. In nucleotides, the CDR3 is TGTGCCAGCAGCCTGTACGGGGGGCCTACCACTGAAGCTTTCTTT. The chain joins TRBV14 to TRBJ1-1; maybe TRBD1 (6 bases). The germline V gene has CDR1 SGHDN and CDR2 FVKESK. Trimming stripped 4 bases from V and 4 bases from J, with 16 bases between. The CDR3 is made up of 15 amino acids.

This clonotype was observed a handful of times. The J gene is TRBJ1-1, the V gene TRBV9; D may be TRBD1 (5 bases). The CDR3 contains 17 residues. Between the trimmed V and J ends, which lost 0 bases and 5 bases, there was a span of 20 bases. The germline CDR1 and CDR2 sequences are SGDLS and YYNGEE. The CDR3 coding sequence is TGTGCCAGCAGCGTAGAGCCTTCCGGGGCGTTGGGGACTGAAGCTTTCTTT. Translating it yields CASSVEPSGALGTEAFF.

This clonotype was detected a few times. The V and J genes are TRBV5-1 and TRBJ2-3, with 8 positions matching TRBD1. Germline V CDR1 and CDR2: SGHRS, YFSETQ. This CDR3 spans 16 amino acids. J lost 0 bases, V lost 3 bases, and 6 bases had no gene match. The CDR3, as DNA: TGCGCCAGCAGCTGGAACCGGGACAGGAGCACAGATACGCAGTATTTT. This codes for CASSWNRDRSTDTQYF.

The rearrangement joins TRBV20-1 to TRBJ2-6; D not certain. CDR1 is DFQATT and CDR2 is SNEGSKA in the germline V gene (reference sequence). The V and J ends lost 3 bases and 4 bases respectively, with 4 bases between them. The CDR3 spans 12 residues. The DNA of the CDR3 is TGCAGTGCTAGCTCCGGGGCCAACGTCCTGACTTTC. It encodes CSASSGANVLTF.

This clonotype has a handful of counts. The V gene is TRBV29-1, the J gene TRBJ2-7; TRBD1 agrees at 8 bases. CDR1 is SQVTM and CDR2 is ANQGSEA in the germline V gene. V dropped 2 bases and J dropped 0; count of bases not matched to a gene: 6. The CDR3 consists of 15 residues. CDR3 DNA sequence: TGCAGCGTTGAACCAGGACAGGGAGGCTCCTACGAGCAGTACTTC. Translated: CSVEPGQGGSYEQYF.

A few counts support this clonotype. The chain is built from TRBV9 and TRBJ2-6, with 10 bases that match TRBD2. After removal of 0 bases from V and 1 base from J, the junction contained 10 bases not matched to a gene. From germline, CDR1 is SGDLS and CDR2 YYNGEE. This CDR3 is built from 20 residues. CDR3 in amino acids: CASSVVVGGLATSGANVLTF. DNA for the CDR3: TGTGCCAGCAGCGTAGTCGTTGGGGGACTAGCGACGTCTGGGGCCAACGTCCTGACTTTC.

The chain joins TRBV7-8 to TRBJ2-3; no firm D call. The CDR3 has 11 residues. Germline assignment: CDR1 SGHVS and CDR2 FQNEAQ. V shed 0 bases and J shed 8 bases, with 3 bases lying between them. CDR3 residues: CASSLAVTQYF. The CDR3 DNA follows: TGTGCCAGCAGCTTAGCGGTTACGCAGTATTTT.

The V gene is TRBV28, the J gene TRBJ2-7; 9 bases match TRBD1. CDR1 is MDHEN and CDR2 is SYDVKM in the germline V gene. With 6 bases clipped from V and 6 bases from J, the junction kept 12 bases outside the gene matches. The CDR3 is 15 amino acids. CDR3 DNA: TGTGCCAGCAGGAATACAGGGGGCGCAGTATTCGAGCAGTACTTC. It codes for CASRNTGGAVFEQYF. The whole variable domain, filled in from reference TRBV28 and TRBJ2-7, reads DVKVTQSSRYLVKRTGEKVFLECVQDMDHENMFWYRQDPGLGLRLIYFSYDVKMKEKGDIPEGYSVSREKKERFSLILESASTNQTSMYLCASRNTGGAVFEQYFGPGTRLTVT.

CDR3 nucleotide sequence: TGTGCCATTGGACAGGAAAGATACGAGCAGTACTTC. Protein sequence: CAIGQERYEQYF. This chain connects TRBV6-8 to TRBJ2-7; 7 bases are shared with TRBD1. CDR1 and CDR2 (germline): MNHGY, SAAAGT. V dropped 10 bases and J dropped 4; count of bases not matched to a gene: 7. The CDR3 extends over 12 amino acids.

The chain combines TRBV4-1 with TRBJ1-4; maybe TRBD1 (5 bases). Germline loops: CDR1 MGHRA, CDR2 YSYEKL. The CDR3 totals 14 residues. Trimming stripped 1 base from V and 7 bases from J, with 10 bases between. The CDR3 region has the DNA TGCGCCAGCAGCCAAGGGCAGGGAGCTGAAAAACTGTTTTTT. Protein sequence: CASSQGQGAEKLFF.

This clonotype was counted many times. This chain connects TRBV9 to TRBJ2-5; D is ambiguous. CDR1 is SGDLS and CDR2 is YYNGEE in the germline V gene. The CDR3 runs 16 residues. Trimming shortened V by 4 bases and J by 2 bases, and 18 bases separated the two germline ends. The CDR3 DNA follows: TGTGCCAGCAGCCAAGGTGCAGCAGGCTCACAAGAGACCCAGTACTTC. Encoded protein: CASSQGAAGSQETQYF. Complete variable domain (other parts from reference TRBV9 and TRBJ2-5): DSGVTQTPKHLITATGQRVTLRCSPRSGDLSVYWYQQSLDQGLQFLIQYYNGEERAKGNILERFSAQQFPDLHSELNLSSLELGDSALYFCASSQGAAGSQETQYFGPGTRLLVL.

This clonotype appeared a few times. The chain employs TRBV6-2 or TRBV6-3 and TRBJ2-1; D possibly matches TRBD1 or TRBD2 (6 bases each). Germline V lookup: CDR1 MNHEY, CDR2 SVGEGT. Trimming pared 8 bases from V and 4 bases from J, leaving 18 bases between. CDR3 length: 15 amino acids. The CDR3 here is CASDPLGGAYNEQFF. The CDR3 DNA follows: TGTGCCAGCGATCCCCTCGGGGGCGCGTACAATGAGCAGTTCTTC.

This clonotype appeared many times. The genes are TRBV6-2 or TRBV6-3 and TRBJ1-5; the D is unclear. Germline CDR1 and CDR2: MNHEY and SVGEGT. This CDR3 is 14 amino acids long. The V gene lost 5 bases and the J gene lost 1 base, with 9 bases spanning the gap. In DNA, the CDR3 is TGTGCCAGCAGTCGACGGATGAGCAATCAGCCCCAGCATTTT. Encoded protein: CASSRRMSNQPQHF.

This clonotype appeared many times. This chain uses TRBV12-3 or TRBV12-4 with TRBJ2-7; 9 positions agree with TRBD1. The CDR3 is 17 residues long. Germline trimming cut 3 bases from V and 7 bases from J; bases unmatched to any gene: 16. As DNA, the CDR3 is TGTGCCAGCAGTTTGTCACACAGGGGGCCGTCGCTTTCGGAGCAGTACTTC. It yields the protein CASSLSHRGPSLSEQYF.